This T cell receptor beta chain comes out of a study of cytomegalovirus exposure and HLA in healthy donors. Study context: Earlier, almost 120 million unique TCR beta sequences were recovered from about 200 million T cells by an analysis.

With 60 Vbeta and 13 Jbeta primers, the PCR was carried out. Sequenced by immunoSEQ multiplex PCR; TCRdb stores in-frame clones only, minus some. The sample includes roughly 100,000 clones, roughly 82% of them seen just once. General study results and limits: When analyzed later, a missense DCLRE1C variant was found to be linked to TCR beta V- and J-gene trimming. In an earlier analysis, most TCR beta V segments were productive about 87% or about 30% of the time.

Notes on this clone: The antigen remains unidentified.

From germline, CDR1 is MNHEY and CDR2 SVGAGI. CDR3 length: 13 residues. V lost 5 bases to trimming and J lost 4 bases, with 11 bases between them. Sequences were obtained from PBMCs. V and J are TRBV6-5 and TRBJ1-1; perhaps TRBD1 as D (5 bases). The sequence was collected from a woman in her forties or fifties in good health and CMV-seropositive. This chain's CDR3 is CASSGMGGTEAFF. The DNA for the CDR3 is TGTGCCAGCAGTGGAATGGGGGGCACTGAAGCTTTCTTT.